There are a few counts of the clone carrying this T cell receptor beta chain. This specimen comes from a study of radiation and T cells in renal cell carcinoma. Time point meaning: blood 2 weeks post-SBRT. Treatment noted: 15 Gy SBRT to primary tumor, nephrectomy 4 weeks later. This table comes from immunoSEQ multiplex PCR, and its TCRdb copy is limited to in-frame clones, with some not included. This table holds about 58,000 clones, roughly 72% found once. The CDR3 runs to 12 residues. V was shortened by 7 bases and J by 6 bases, with 11 bases between the two germline ends. Germline loops: CDR1 SGDLS, CDR2 YYNGEE.

The input for sequencing was blood, taken from a patient whose treatment included radiotherapy and nephrectomy. The rearrangement joins TRBV9 to TRBJ2-1; D remains unclear. The clonotype originates from a man aged 60 to 69 with renal cell carcinoma. The CDR3 sequence is CASSPVGNEQFF. The CDR3 DNA is TGTGCCAGCTCCCCGGTGGGCAATGAGCAGTTCTTC.